Listed here are 13 T cell receptor beta chains from one sample, sequenced in a study of blood T cell repertoires in COVID-19. TCRdb keeps only in-frame clones here, not all; method: immunoSEQ multiplex PCR. The repertoire has 210,000 or so clones, 84% of them found once; the top ten carry 7.8%. The sample consisted of peripheral blood. These receptors were taken from an elderly woman with COVID-19, enrolled during active disease.

This chain connects TRBV6-5 to TRBJ2-3; 7 positions agree with TRBD1. The germline V gene encodes CDR1 MNHEY and CDR2 SVGAGI. Trimming took 6 bases from V and 4 from J; bases not matched to a gene: 7. This CDR3 is built from 14 residues. CDR3 loop: CASSTDRAPDTQYF. CDR3 DNA sequence: TGTGCCAGCAGCACCGACAGGGCCCCAGATACGCAGTATTTT.

The rearrangement links TRBV18 to TRBJ1-2; 7 nucleotides match TRBD1. CDR1 and CDR2 from the germline V gene are KGHSH and LQKENI. The V segment lost 2 bases and the J segment 5 bases; nucleotides outside the gene matches: 8. This CDR3 spans 15 amino acids. The CDR3 is CASSPGPRGPYGYTF. For the CDR3, the DNA is TGTGCCAGCTCACCAGGGCCTAGGGGGCCTTATGGCTACACCTTC.

This clone occurred once. The chain has TRBV6-5 and TRBJ1-2; D perhaps matches TRBD1 (6 bases). The CDR3 covers 15 residues. Per germline, CDR1 MNHEY and CDR2 SVGAGI. V shed 2 bases and J shed 4 bases, with 14 bases lying between them. CDR3 coding DNA: TGTGCCAGCAGTTACCTTCCTGGACAGACCTATGGCTACACCTTC. Translated: CASSYLPGQTYGYTF.

This clone has only a few counts. The chain has TRBV18 and TRBJ1-2; 7 nucleotides align to TRBD1. This CDR3 is 15 amino acids long. Germline CDR1 and CDR2: KGHSH and LQKENI. Trimming took 0 bases from V and 4 from J; bases not matched to a gene: 5. CDR3 amino acids: CASSPPSGGGYGYTF. The CDR3 bases are TGTGCCAGCTCACCACCATCAGGGGGTGGCTATGGCTACACCTTC.

This rearrangement joins TRBV7-9 to TRBJ1-4, with 7 bases aligning to TRBD1. This CDR3 has 15 amino acids. CDR1 is SEHNR and CDR2 is FQNEAQ in the germline V gene (reference sequence). The ends lost 5 bases at V and 7 bases at J; junction bases unmatched: 10. The CDR3 reads CASSQQGSVFEKLFF. The CDR3 nucleotides are TGTGCCAGCAGCCAACAGGGGAGCGTGTTTGAAAAACTGTTTTTT.

The chain combines TRBV11-2 with TRBJ2-3; TRBD1 agrees at 10 bases. Per the germline V gene, CDR1 is SGHAT and CDR2 is FQNNGV. This CDR3 has 15 amino acids. V lost 4 bases to trimming and J lost 4 bases; unmatched junction nucleotides: 5. Here the CDR3 DNA reads TGTGCCAGCAGCTCCCACGGACAGGGGGCAGATACGCAGTATTTT. It codes for CASSSHGQGADTQYF. The full variable domain, with the rest looked up from reference TRBV11-2 and TRBJ2-3, is EAGVAQSPRYKIIEKRQSVAFWCNPISGHATLYWYQQILGQGPKLLIQFQNNGVVDDSQLPKDRFSAERLKGVDSTLKIQPAKLEDSAVYLCASSSHGQGADTQYFGPGTRLTVL.

The chain joins TRBV19 to TRBJ1-5; D is uncertain. In germline, CDR1 is LNHDA, CDR2 SQIVND (reference sequence). The CDR3 length is 13 residues. V was pared by 5 bases and J by 9 bases, with 14 bases between. This chain's CDR3 is CASSPLGPPPQHF. The CDR3 DNA sequence: TGTGCCAGTAGTCCCCTGGGCCCCCCGCCCCAGCATTTT. Based on the CDR3 plus reference TRBV19 and TRBJ1-5, the full variable domain is DGGITQSPKYLFRKEGQNVTLSCEQNLNHDAMYWYRQDPGQGLRLIYYSQIVNDFQKGDIAEGYSVSREKKESFPLTVTSAQKNPTAFYLCASSPLGPPPQHFGDGTRLSIL.

The V gene is TRBV19, the J gene TRBJ1-5, with 8 nucleotides matching TRBD1. Germline-derived CDR1 and CDR2 are LNHDA and SQIVND (reference sequence). This CDR3 comprises 16 residues. After removal of 5 bases from V and 3 bases from J, the junction contained 9 bases not matched to a gene. CDR3 in DNA: TGTGCCAGTAGTTTTCCCGGGACAGGCCTCAATCAGCCCCAGCATTTT. It yields the protein CASSFPGTGLNQPQHF.

This chain joins TRBV19 and TRBJ1-6, with 8 positions matching TRBD1. Germline trimming cut 3 bases from V and 6 bases from J; bases unmatched to any gene: 7. This CDR3 comprises 16 residues. CDR1 is LNHDA and CDR2 is SQIVND in the germline V gene (reference sequence). Here the CDR3 DNA reads TGTGCCAGTAGTATGGGTCTGACAGGGGTTAATTCACCCCTCCACTTT. Protein product: CASSMGLTGVNSPLHF.

The rearrangement links TRBV19 to TRBJ2-1, with D tentatively TRBD2 (6 bases). The CDR3 covers 14 residues. The germline CDR1 and CDR2 sequences are LNHDA and SQIVND (reference sequence). The V end was cut by 3 bases, the J end by 2 bases, with 8 bases between. The CDR3 DNA reads as TGTGCCAGTAGTATGTCGGGAGCCTACAATGAGCAGTTCTTC. Amino acid sequence: CASSMSGAYNEQFF.

The CDR3 reads CASSLGPDQPQHF. DNA of the CDR3: TGTGCCAGCAGCTTGGGCCCGGATCAGCCCCAGCATTTT. V gene TRBV5-4 combines with J gene TRBJ1-5; D remains ambiguous. Trimming pared 0 bases from V and 5 bases from J, leaving 6 bases between. Looked up from germline, CDR1 is SGHNT and CDR2 is YYREEE (reference sequence). This CDR3 has 13 residues.

The chain couples TRBV10-2 to TRBJ1-4; weak D call: TRBD1 (5 bases). The CDR3 is 14 residues long. Germline CDR1 and CDR2: WSHSY and SAAADI. The V gene lost 10 bases and the J gene lost 7 bases, with 19 bases spanning the gap. The CDR3 protein is CATYPTGGGEKLFF. The CDR3 coding sequence is TGCGCCACCTACCCGACGGGGGGGGGTGAAAAACTGTTTTTT.

The V and J genes are TRBV5-8 and TRBJ2-1; TRBD2 matches 12 bases. J was trimmed by 4 bases and V by 7 bases; bases with no gene match: 6. The germline gives CDR1 SGHTS, CDR2 YDEGEE. The CDR3 has 15 amino acids. CDR3 sequence reads: CASGGGLAGYNEQFF. As DNA, the CDR3 is TGTGCCAGCGGGGGAGGACTAGCGGGGTACAATGAGCAGTTCTTC.